The 3 T cell receptor beta chains below were found in one sample sequenced in a study of shared clonotypes between healthy human individuals. Sequenced by immunoSEQ multiplex PCR; TCRdb stores in-frame clones only, minus some. The sample holds 2 million to 2.5 million clones, around 90% seen once. The source material was naive CD4+ T cells from PBMCs. The subset is: CD45RA+ positively selected. Every receptor here comes from a man younger than 30 in good health. Some clones in this sample may be carry-over from other donors' samples.

With respect to this clone: This same CDR3 is encoded by further DNA sequences in the sample. This sequence joins TRBV15 and TRBJ2-7, with 10 bases fitting TRBD1. The CDR3 consists of 15 residues. Germline assignment: CDR1 LNHNV and CDR2 YYDKDF (reference sequence). J gave up 1 base and V 1 base, and 1 base lay outside the gene matches. In DNA form, the CDR3 reads TGTGCCACCAGCAGAGGGACAGGGGGTTCCTACGAGCAGTACTTC. Its translation is CATSRGTGGSYEQYF.

The table lists this clone with a few counts. This CDR3 is CAARDRGEKLFF. CDR3 nucleotides: TGTGCCGCCCGGGACAGGGGTGAAAAACTGTTTTTT. This chain joins TRBV10-3 and TRBJ1-4; TRBD1 agrees at 10 bases. V lost 11 bases to trimming and J lost 7 bases; unmatched junction nucleotides: 4. The CDR3 is made up of 12 amino acids. In germline, CDR1 is ENHRY, CDR2 SYGVKD.

This clone is a singleton in its sample. The chain joins TRBV9 to TRBJ2-3; 7 bases map to TRBD2. The CDR3 is 15 residues long. Germline CDR1 and CDR2: SGDLS and YYNGEE. V trimming: 4 bases; J trimming: 1 base; junction bases outside the gene matches: 6. In DNA, the CDR3 is TGTGCCAGCAGCCCAACTAGCGACGGCACAGATACGCAGTATTTT. Its translation: CASSPTSDGTDTQYF.